The 24 T cell receptor beta chains below all came from one sample that was sequenced in a study of T cell repertoires in cytomegalovirus infection. TCRdb independently ran MiXCR on the reads; one entry per CDR3 protein. This table has over 450,000 distinct CDR3 sequences, about 11% appearing once. Sequenced input: PBMCs. Source of these receptors: a human donor in good health (CMV status not recorded). Some clones in this sample may be carry-over from other donors' samples.

This clonotype was observed at least ten times. The V and J genes are TRBV5-6 and TRBJ1-1; TRBD1 is a possible D gene (6 bases). Trimming removed 4 bases from V and 5 bases from J, with 21 bases in between. Germline loops: CDR1 SGHDT, CDR2 YYEEEE. This CDR3 comprises 16 residues. The CDR3 nucleotides read TGTGCCAGCAGCCGGAGGGGGGGCGCCTCTCTAACTGAAGCTTTCTTT. Its protein product is CASSRRGGASLTEAFF.

This clonotype has a count of ten or more. The genes are TRBV6-1 and TRBJ2-7; 7 nucleotides match TRBD2. In germline, CDR1 is MNHNS, CDR2 SASEGT. This CDR3 comprises 15 residues. The V gene end was trimmed by 6 bases and the J gene end by 7 bases; junction bases not matched to a gene: 15. CDR3 nucleotide sequence: TGTGCCAGCAGAACTAGCGTCAGCTTGGGGGTGGAGCAGTACTTC. Protein sequence: CASRTSVSLGVEQYF.

This clonotype was found many times. This chain links TRBV28 with TRBJ2-7, with 7 bases aligning to TRBD1. J gave up 3 bases and V 6 bases, and 11 bases lay outside the gene matches. Germline lookup yields CDR1 MDHEN and CDR2 SYDVKM. The CDR3 length is 15 residues. CDR3 sequence (DNA): TGTGCCAGCAGCCCTAAGACAGGGTGGGACTACGAGCAGTACTTC. Protein sequence: CASSPKTGWDYEQYF.

This clonotype was found many times. The rearrangement uses TRBV7-2 and TRBJ1-2; TRBD1 aligns across 9 bases. The germline gives CDR1 SGHTA, CDR2 FQGNSA. The CDR3 is 14 amino acids. V lost 5 bases and J lost 10; bases outside the gene matches: 11. CDR3 in amino acids: CASSRDRANLDYTF. The CDR3 DNA follows: TGTGCCAGCAGCCGGGACAGGGCTAACCTTGACTACACCTTC.

The chain uses TRBV29-1 and TRBJ2-1, with TRBD2 matching over 12 bases. CDR1 is SQVTM, CDR2 ANQGSEA, per germline. With V trimmed by 2 bases and J by 0 bases, 2 bases remained unmatched. The CDR3 runs to 16 residues. CDR3 in DNA: TGCAGCGTTGAAACTAGCGGGGGGAGCTCCTACAATGAGCAGTTCTTC. Amino acid sequence: CSVETSGGSSYNEQFF.

This clonotype was seen ten or more times. The chain is built from TRBV7-2 and TRBJ1-4, with D hard to call. The CDR3 is made up of 15 amino acids. CDR1 is SGHTA and CDR2 is FQGNSA in the germline V gene. V gave up 5 bases and J gave up 2 bases, with 12 bases separating them. The CDR3 coding sequence is TGTGCCAGCAGCCCGCCGGTGTCCACTAATGAAAAACTGTTTTTT. This sequence encodes CASSPPVSTNEKLFF.

This clonotype was counted a few times. The V gene is TRBV28, the J gene TRBJ1-2, with 7 bases lining up with TRBD1. The CDR3 is 13 residues long. Losses at the gene ends were 2 bases for V and 6 bases for J; bases not matched to a gene: 3. The V gene's germline CDR1 is MDHEN and CDR2 SYDVKM. The CDR3 loop reads CASSLPTGNGYTF. CDR3 DNA sequence: TGTGCCAGCAGTTTACCGACAGGGAATGGCTACACCTTC.

This clonotype was detected ten times or more. The chain recombines TRBV19 with TRBJ2-7, with 7 nucleotides matching TRBD1. Per the germline V gene, CDR1 is LNHDA and CDR2 is SQIVND (reference sequence). CDR3 length: 14 amino acids. V lost 8 bases and J lost 3; bases outside the gene matches: 10. The CDR3 nucleotides read TGTGCCAGTGGGGACAGTACAAAAAACTACGAGCAGTACTTC. This sequence encodes CASGDSTKNYEQYF.

This clonotype was detected many times. In DNA, the CDR3 is TGTGCCAGTAGTTTCTGGACAAGTCCAGCGAACACTGAAGCTTTCTTT. This codes for CASSFWTSPANTEAFF. The rearrangement joins TRBV19 to TRBJ1-1; maybe TRBD1 (5 bases). Germline CDR1 reads LNHDA; CDR2 reads SQIVND (reference sequence). This CDR3 is built from 16 residues. V was cut by 5 bases and J by 1 base, with 17 bases left in between.

This clonotype was detected ten times or more. This chain links TRBV7-9 with TRBJ1-6; possible D gene TRBD1, 6 bases. Germline V gene lookup returns CDR1 SEHNR and CDR2 FQNEAQ (reference sequence). The CDR3 has 13 amino acids. Trimming removed 2 bases from V and 19 bases from J, with 18 bases in between. DNA for the CDR3: TGTGCCAGCAGCTTAACACCCGGGGACATCTCTCACTTT. It is translated as CASSLTPGDISHF.

This clonotype was found many times. V is TRBV7-9 and J is TRBJ1-6; the match to TRBD1 covers 8 bases. Germline CDR1 is SEHNR and CDR2 is FQNEAQ (reference sequence). V gave up 4 bases and J gave up 0 bases; unmatched junction bases: 8. The CDR3 is made up of 18 amino acids. The CDR3 loop reads CASSSPTGQDSYNSPLHF. CDR3 DNA sequence: TGTGCCAGCAGCTCGCCCACGGGACAGGACTCCTATAATTCACCCCTCCACTTT. The full variable domain, in which reference TRBV7-9 and TRBJ1-6 provide the parts outside the CDR3, is DTGVSQNPRHKITKRGQNVTFRCDPISEHNRLYWYRQTLGQGPEFLTYFQNEAQLEKSRLLSDRFSAERPKGSFSTLEIQRTEQGDSAMYLCASSSPTGQDSYNSPLHFGNGTRLTVT.

This clonotype came up a few times. The rearrangement links TRBV19 to TRBJ2-3; weak D call: TRBD2 (6 bases). Germline V CDR1 and CDR2: LNHDA, SQIVND (reference sequence). V was pared by 3 bases and J by 3 bases, with 13 bases between. This CDR3 contains 15 residues. Here the CDR3 DNA reads TGTGCCAGTAGTATCTACTCGCGGGGAACAGATACGCAGTATTTT. Protein product: CASSIYSRGTDTQYF.

Remarks on this clonotype: Sequence at one end of the junction differs from germline and may be a read error. This chain links TRBV9 with TRBJ2-5; D not certain. Per the germline V gene, CDR1 is SGDLS and CDR2 is YYNGEE. CDR3 length equals 12 residues. CDR3 DNA: TGTGCCAGCAGCTCGAGAAAAGATACCCAGTACTTC. This codes for CASSSRKDTQYF.

The J gene is TRBJ2-1, the V gene TRBV11-2; 13 positions match TRBD2. V shed 0 bases and J 8 bases; nucleotides not matched to a gene: 10. The CDR3 is 18 residues long. The germline CDR1 and CDR2 sequences are SGHAT and FQNNGV. The CDR3 DNA is TGTGCCAGCAGCTTAGATCGGACTAGCGGGAGAAAAGGGTATGAGCAGTTCTTC. Residues: CASSLDRTSGRKGYEQFF. The complete variable domain, with remaining parts taken from reference TRBV11-2 and TRBJ2-1, reads EAGVAQSPRYKIIEKRQSVAFWCNPISGHATLYWYQQILGQGPKLLIQFQNNGVVDDSQLPKDRFSAERLKGVDSTLKIQPAKLEDSAVYLCASSLDRTSGRKGYEQFFGPGTRLTVL.

This clonotype was found many times. The rearrangement joins TRBV7-2 to TRBJ2-1; 9 nucleotides agree with TRBD2. CDR1 and CDR2 (germline): SGHTA, FQGNSA. The J segment lost 6 bases and the V segment lost 2 bases, leaving 5 bases of the junction unmatched. This CDR3 contains 15 residues. The CDR3 DNA is TGTGCCAGCAGCTTAAAGCGGGGGGTTTTCAATGAGCAGTTCTTC. This codes for CASSLKRGVFNEQFF.

This clonotype was detected ten times or more. The chain carries TRBV28 and TRBJ1-5; possibly TRBD1 for D (6 bases). The ends were cut back, 5 bases at V and 1 base at J, with 27 bases in the middle. Germline V gene data show CDR1 as MDHEN and CDR2 as SYDVKM. CDR3 size: 20 residues. In DNA, the CDR3 is TGTGCCAGCAGTCTTGGCCTTACAGGGAGCCGTAAGAAAAGCAATCAGCCCCAGCATTTT. As protein: CASSLGLTGSRKKSNQPQHF.

This chain joins TRBV12-3 or TRBV12-4 and TRBJ2-2; 8 nucleotides match TRBD1. V shed 8 bases, J shed 7 bases, and the junction held 6 bases outside the gene matches. This CDR3 is 13 amino acids long. The chain's CDR3 is CASWAGGNGELFF. For the CDR3, the DNA is TGTGCCAGCTGGGCAGGGGGCAACGGGGAGCTGTTTTTT.

This clonotype was picked up many times. The chain joins TRBV6-1 to TRBJ2-5, with a possible D match to TRBD1 (5 bases). The V end lost 6 bases, the J end lost 0 bases, and 8 bases lay between the germline ends. The CDR3 covers 13 residues. Looked up from germline, CDR1 is MNHNS and CDR2 is SASEGT. This chain's CDR3 is CASRAGNQETQYF. The CDR3 nucleotides are TGTGCCAGCAGAGCAGGGAACCAAGAGACCCAGTACTTC.

There are many counts of this clonotype. The chain is built from TRBV7-9 and TRBJ2-5; D is uncertain. V shed 1 base and J shed 2 bases, with 11 bases lying between them. Germline-derived CDR1 and CDR2 are SEHNR and FQNEAQ (reference sequence). The CDR3 has 15 residues. CDR3 DNA: TGTGCCAGCAGCTTAGTAGATAATTCACAAGAGACCCAGTACTTC. It is translated as CASSLVDNSQETQYF.

The sample holds many counts of this clonotype. The rearrangement links TRBV24-1 to TRBJ2-2; 9 bases match TRBD1. J was trimmed by 2 bases and V by 5 bases; bases with no gene match: 8. Germline V gene sequence: CDR1 KGHDR, CDR2 SFDVKD. This CDR3 has 17 residues. CDR3 region: CATSANLGQGNTGELFF. CDR3 DNA: TGTGCCACCAGTGCTAATTTGGGACAGGGAAACACCGGGGAGCTGTTTTTT.

This clonotype was seen repeatedly, ten times or more. The chain joins TRBV7-9 to TRBJ2-1, with TRBD1 matching 10 bases. Germline assignment: CDR1 SEHNR and CDR2 FQNEAQ (reference sequence). V lost 6 bases to trimming and J lost 8 bases; unmatched junction nucleotides: 7. CDR3 length equals 14 residues. The CDR3 DNA follows: TGTGCCAGCAGTCGGGGACAGGGGTTCGATGAGCAGTTCTTC. It encodes CASSRGQGFDEQFF.

This clonotype was seen repeatedly, ten times or more. This rearrangement joins TRBV5-6 to TRBJ1-5, with 12 bases that match TRBD1. Looked up from germline, CDR1 is SGHDT and CDR2 is YYEEEE. The CDR3 runs 16 residues. Unmatched junction bases numbered 6, after V lost 2 bases and J lost 6 bases. The CDR3 DNA is TGTGCCAGCAGCTTTTACCGGGACAGGGGGCTTCAGCCCCAGCATTTT. Amino acids: CASSFYRDRGLQPQHF.

V and J are TRBV4-2 and TRBJ2-2; 7 bases align to TRBD2. Losses at the gene ends were 1 base for V and 7 bases for J; bases not matched to a gene: 9. CDR1 is LGHNA and CDR2 is YNFKEQ in the germline V gene. This CDR3 spans 16 amino acids. CDR3: CASSQGGLSGGGELFF. CDR3 nucleotides: TGTGCCAGCAGCCAAGGGGGACTTTCGGGGGGCGGGGAGCTGTTTTTT.

CDR3 sequence (DNA): TGCAGCGTGGGGGACAGGGCTGGGGCCAACGTCCTGACTTTC. Encoded protein: CSVGDRAGANVLTF. The chain recombines TRBV29-1 with TRBJ2-6, with TRBD1 matching 9 bases. The V and J ends lost 6 bases and 2 bases, in that order; junction bases with no gene match: 2. There are 14 residues in the CDR3. The germline V gene encodes CDR1 SQVTM and CDR2 ANQGSEA.